These 4 T cell receptor beta chains were sequenced from one sample in a study of CD8 T cells in ankylosing spondylitis. TCRdb reprocessed the 5' RACE reads via MiXCR and lists one record per CDR3 protein. The table records about 300,000 distinct CDR3 sequences, less than 25% of them present only once. The sequenced sample was blood, either unsorted or a sorted T cell fraction (not recorded which). The receptors stem from a female donor with ankylosing spondylitis or in good health (not recorded which).

This clonotype was detected ten times or more. This chain connects TRBV29-1 to TRBJ2-7, with a possible D match to TRBD1 (6 bases). The CDR3 is 17 amino acids. V was clipped by 3 bases and J by 0 bases, with 21 bases between them. Per germline, CDR1 SQVTM and CDR2 ANQGSEA. The CDR3 DNA sequence: TGCAGCGTTGAGGAGCGATTTGGGGGCCTGAACTCCTACGAGCAGTACTTC. Translated: CSVEERFGGLNSYEQYF.

CDR3 bases: TGTGCCAGCAGCTCGATCACCACGGGAGCAGAGGAGACCCAGTACTTC. It is translated as CASSSITTGAEETQYF. The chain has TRBV3-1 and TRBJ2-5; tentative D call: TRBD2 (6 bases). There are 16 residues in the CDR3. The V gene's germline CDR1 is LGHDT and CDR2 YNNKEL (reference sequence). V lost 5 bases and J 5 bases, leaving 21 bases between the germline ends.

This clonotype was counted a few times. The rearrangement uses TRBV7-2 and TRBJ1-6, with unresolved D. Trimming took off 5 bases at V and 7 bases at J, with 9 bases between the two ends. This CDR3 spans 13 amino acids. Germline CDR1 is SGHTA and CDR2 is FQGNSA. The CDR3 loop is CASSQQKNSPLHF. In DNA form, the CDR3 reads TGTGCCAGCAGCCAACAGAAGAATTCACCCCTCCACTTT.

The chain couples TRBV2 to TRBJ1-5; 9 nucleotides line up with TRBD1. The germline gives CDR1 SNHLY, CDR2 FYNNEI. Trimming at V came to 3 bases and at J to 0 bases, leaving 6 bases not matched to a gene. The CDR3 length is 17 residues. The CDR3 sequence: CASSEGTGYYSNQPQHF. For the CDR3, the DNA is TGTGCCAGCAGTGAGGGGACAGGGTACTATAGCAATCAGCCCCAGCATTTT.